This T cell receptor (beta chain) stems from a study of T-cell reconstitution after alpha-beta-depleted transplantation in children. Germline V gene data show CDR1 as SGHVS and CDR2 as FQNEAQ. With V trimmed by 1 base and J by 8 bases, 3 bases remained unmatched. This CDR3 region has 15 residues. A remark on this clonotype: The antigen remains unidentified.

Unique molecular identifiers featured in how the TCRbeta library was prepared. TCRdb re-derived calls from the PCR reads in MiXCR, one entry per CDR3 protein. The table lists 780,000 or so distinct CDR3 sequences, roughly 15% of them singletons, with around 4.5% in the top ten. Study-wide points: Several hundred expanded graft clones reportedly gave rise to the alpha-beta T cells present about two months after transplant. Day-60 TCRbeta diversity that was high in some patients was derived from surviving recipient T cells and thymic progenitors. When one year had passed after transplant, most T-cell counts and diversity came from newly produced T cells.

The sequencing used PBMCs, mostly from graft donor cells, collected 360 days after TCRalphabeta/CD19-depleted stem cell transplant. The V gene is TRBV7-8, the J gene TRBJ2-1; 12 bases align to TRBD2. This TCR came from a male patient aged 10-17 years who had a stem cell transplant for acute lymphoblastic leukemia, so the T cells may come from the graft donor. The CDR3 sequence is CASSLELAGGHEQFF. In DNA form, the CDR3 reads TGTGCCAGCAGCTTAGAACTAGCGGGAGGCCATGAGCAGTTCTTC.